A selection of T cell receptor beta chains follows, all from one sample in a study of cytomegalovirus exposure and HLA in healthy donors. Measured with immunoSEQ multiplex PCR; TCRdb has only the in-frame clones, and not every one. Among over 130,000 clones listed, approximately 85% were seen once. The source material was PBMCs. These receptors were obtained from a man aged 50-60 years in good health and CMV-seropositive. Each CDR3 is given without its conserved first and last residue. The size field is filled for only some rows; it gives once, few, many or a size class.

>NA|TRBV7-6|TRBJ2-2
ASRGTETIGTGELF
>NA|TRBV5-4|TRBJ2-1
ASSQRDKYNEQF
>NA|TRBV5-6|TRBJ2-7
ASSFGLAGAYEQY
>NA|TRBV7-3|TRBJ2-5
ASSLGPEETQY
>NA|TRBV2|TRBJ2-5
ASGGGRGETQY
>few|TRBV7-6|TRBJ2-3
ASSLRGSGRFPSTDTQY
>NA|TRBV2|TRBJ1-1
ASSSTGGSTEAF
>few|TRBV5-1|TRBJ1-2
ASSLVTDTPSNYGYT
>NA|TRBV6-5|TRBJ2-7
ASSYTEGGTYEQY
>NA|TRBV19|TRBJ1-5
ASSIPRLRIQPQH
>NA|TRBV5-1|TRBJ2-5
ASSLTGRETQY
>NA|TRBV7-6|TRBJ1-3
ASSLGIGSSGNTIY
>NA|TRBV5-1|TRBJ2-7
ASSLAWDKFYEQY
>NA|TRBV28|TRBJ2-3
ASSLLVGRGTDTQY
>NA|TRBV29-1|TRBJ2-6
SVVGEYSGANVLT
>NA|TRBV28|TRBJ1-3
ASSSTSTGAGNTIY
>NA|TRBV27|TRBJ1-1
ASSFLGQGAEAF
>NA|TRBV18|TRBJ1-5
ASSPGGRGGDQPQH
>NA|TRBV2|TRBJ1-5
ASSDRAGNQPQH
>NA|TRBV28|TRBJ1-1
ASSFYREAF
>NA|TRBV6-1|TRBJ1-2
ASSENRDYGYT
>NA|TRBV11-2|TRBJ2-7
ASRSDRYSYEQY
>NA|TRBV5-1|TRBJ2-5
ASSPWTGQQETQY
>NA|TRBV29-1|TRBJ2-7
SVSLLAGAYEQY
>NA|TRBV6-5|TRBJ2-7
ASSSQGTGRREQY
>NA|TRBV28|TRBJ2-7
ASSLLGLAGDEQY
>NA|TRBV7-9|TRBJ2-7
ASSSAQGEVYEQY
>NA|TRBV9|TRBJ1-1
ASSVAGVQNTEAF
>few|TRBV18|TRBJ1-2
ASSPLFGDSYYGYT
>NA|TRBV7-9|TRBJ2-1
ASSLVRGLFNEQF
>NA|TRBV28|TRBJ2-5
ASSSALRDSQETQY
>NA|TRBV28|TRBJ1-5
ASSFPQGQPQH
>NA|TRBV2|TRBJ2-7
ASNRQLGEQY
>NA|TRBV7-2|TRBJ2-7
ASSFRTASYEQY
>NA|TRBV28|TRBJ2-3
ATSPPGSAGTDTQY
>once|TRBV2|TRBJ1-4
ASSDAANNEKLF
>NA|TRBV28|TRBJ2-1
ASQASFYNEQF
>NA|TRBV25-1|TRBJ1-5
ASSEAGKVQPQH
>NA|TRBV5-1|TRBJ2-7
ASSLRDRTYEQY
>NA|TRBV7-3|TRBJ2-7
ASSLEGTGSYEQY
>NA|TRBV10-3|TRBJ2-7
AISENSGRDGEQY
>few|TRBV10-3|TRBJ2-1
AISGGLAGGHEQF
>NA|TRBV7-2|TRBJ2-3
ASSLGTVGSGTDTQY